This T cell receptor beta chain was sequenced for a study of blood T cell repertoires in COVID-19 (dated by TCRdb to 2020 to 2021). Study-level background: Collaborator samples came from the United States, Italy and Spain and covered acute and convalescent phases of COVID-19. The prospective study material was composed of cDNA or gDNA derived from T cells, B-cell-depleted T cells, or PBMCs. Deeply sampled blood TCRbeta repertoires from subjects exposed to, actively infected with, or recovered from COVID-19 were included in the dataset. The repertoires were made available in a free public database intended to serve as a resource for research on the immune response to SARS-CoV-2. The samples were drawn from the first 160 participants of the ongoing ImmuneRACE study and from 950 to 1,500 subjects provided by 6 global collaborators. Nearly every sample came with metadata listing a de-identified subject ID, COVID-19 status, age in years and sex. Where available, HLA class I and class II types were taken from metadata supplied by the sample provider and were not determined by assay-based typing.

About this clone itself: What antigen it recognizes has not been identified. The sample holds no much larger clone one base away, and base qualities are not on file.

Counted from cysteine to phenylalanine, this CDR3 has 14 amino acids. The entry retains the CDR3 DNA only, 42 bases that are in frame from base 1. Trimming accounts for 4 bases at V and 7 bases at J, while the number of junction bases matched to no gene is 10. CDR1 and CDR2 (SGHDT, YYEEEE) derive from the germline V gene. Study-wide conclusions, independent of this receptor: Clinical and demographic metadata were provided uncurated, with the amount varying by source and participant.

TCRbeta CDR3 regions were amplified from genomic DNA by means of the immunoSEQ Assay, a bias-controlled multiplex PCR. Turning to the authors' computational methods: Nucleated cell counts per sample were estimated from amplification of reference gene primers within the assay. To quantify the absolute abundance of each unique TCRbeta CDR3 rearrangement, sequence reads were collapsed and filtered. Productive Simpson clonality was computed per sample as the square root of Simpson's diversity index over productive rearrangements. TCRdb's version of the immuneACCESS table is confined to in-frame rearrangements and falls short of the full clone set. An unresolved V gene accounts for under half of the shortfall where checked; the remainder is of unknown origin. V, J and clone size were drawn from that table, and D and trimming were deduced from the DNA. The sample table shows 250,000 to 350,000 clones, and around 90% are seen once. The top ten hold about 2% of the sample.

Collaborating institutions collected whole blood in K2EDTA tubes following their own protocols. For TCRbeta analysis, collaborator samples were shipped as frozen whole blood, as isolated PBMCs, or as DNA extracted from either sample type. The TCR was taken from a man between 18 and 35 years old with active or convalescent COVID-19. The chain uses TRBV5-6 and TRBJ1-2, and 7 bases in between align with TRBD1. Sequenced: peripheral blood. The nucleotide sequence is TGTGCCAGCAGCACGAAACAGGGGTGGCCTGGCTACACCTTC. Translated, this gives CASSTKQGWPGYTF.